This T cell receptor (beta chain) is from a study of lymphopenia after photon versus proton radiotherapy. Study results and caveats: Oligoclonal CD8+ Temra expansion after nadir drove photon patients' diversity drop. Under photons, naive T cells and diversity fell while effector/memory populations rose. Larger post-nadir TCR diversity loss correlated inversely with survival in deceased patients.

With V trimmed by 6 bases and J by 0 bases, 8 bases remained unmatched. This CDR3 comprises 17 residues. Germline assignment: CDR1 SGDLS and CDR2 YYNGEE. This clone was observed once. What it binds is unknown. The assay was immunoSEQ multiplex PCR, and TCRdb's table has in-frame clones only and misses some. The sample lists about 24,000 clones, 80% to 85% seen once, with around 20% in the top ten. The TCR was taken from a woman aged 70-85 years with pancreatic cancer. This specimen was peripheral blood, taken from a patient treated with proton-based radiotherapy. The chain links TRBV9 to TRBJ2-6; TRBD1 matches 8 bases. CDR3 nucleotides: TGTGCCAGCACACACACAGGGGGAATCTCTGGGGCCAACGTCCTGACTTTC. Translation gives CASTHTGGISGANVLTF.